The rows below give T cell receptor beta chains drawn from one sample of a study of molecular identifiers for immune sequencing clone quantification. TCRdb reprocessed the PCR reads with MiXCR, giving one entry per CDR3 protein. The table has some 40,000 distinct CDR3 sequences, 15% to 20% seen once. Sequencing was done on a sample of naive CD8+ T cells from blood, with Jurkat cell RNA spiked in. The receptors originated from a human donor in good health. Some libraries in this study had Jurkat cell RNA spiked in. The CDR3 runs from the conserved cysteine through the conserved F or W. D genes are given only for firm matches. Clone sizes are given selectively: once, few, many, or a class where the clone is expanded.

V gene	D gene	J gene	clone size	CDR3 DNA	CDR3 protein
TRBV9	TRBD1	TRBJ2-4	many	TGTGCCAGCAGCAAGACAGGGGGCGACAGAAACATTCAGTACTTC	CASSKTGGDRNIQYF
TRBV19	TRBD1	TRBJ2-4	-	TGTGCCAGTAGTATCCTGACAGGGGCAAACATTCAGTACTTC	CASSILTGANIQYF
TRBV7-2	-	TRBJ2-7	-	TGTGCCAGCAGCTTCGACCTGGCCTACGAGCAGTACTTC	CASSFDLAYEQYF
TRBV19	TRBD2	TRBJ2-1	few	TGTGCCAGTAGCGACAGGCGTCTAGCGGGGACCTCCTACAATGAGCAGTTCTTC	CASSDRRLAGTSYNEQFF
TRBV12-3/TRBV12-4	-	TRBJ1-5	few	TGTGCCAGCAGCATTCAGGAGAATCAGCCCCAGCATTTT	CASSIQENQPQHF
TRBV20-1	-	TRBJ2-3	few	TGCAGTGCTCCCGATTTCACAGATACGCAGTATTTT	CSAPDFTDTQYF
TRBV7-9	-	TRBJ1-2	many	TGTGCCAGCCTGGGGACAAGAGGTGGCTACACCTTC	CASLGTRGGYTF
TRBV24-1	TRBD1	TRBJ2-1	many	TGTGCCACCAGTGAAACCCGGACAGGGTGGGAGGAGCAGTTCTTC	CATSETRTGWEEQFF
TRBV5-1	TRBD1	TRBJ2-7	-	TGCGCCAGCAGCTTTCCGGGACAGGGCGAGCAGTACTTC	CASSFPGQGEQYF
TRBV21-1	-	TRBJ2-7	-	TGTGCCAGCAGCAAGGCCGGGGTCCGGGGGGCTAGCGGGAGGCACCCACGGGTCGTATACGAGCAGTACTTC	CASSKAGVRGASGRHPRVVYEQYF
TRBV7-6	-	TRBJ2-1	many	TGTGCCAGCAGCTTCGGGGGATCGCGGAATGAGCAGTTCTTC	CASSFGGSRNEQFF
TRBV19	-	TRBJ2-2	-	TGTGCCAGTAGTCCTAGCGTGGGCAGATCTACCGGGGAGCTGTTTTTT	CASSPSVGRSTGELFF
TRBV6-4	TRBD2	TRBJ2-7	many	TGTGCCAGCAGTCGGCCCCCCATGGCGGGAGGTACCAACGAGCAGTACTTC	CASSRPPMAGGTNEQYF
TRBV4-1	-	TRBJ2-7	many	TGCGCCAGCAGCCAGGGGGATAGGGCCATTGTAGAAGAGCAGTACTTC	CASSQGDRAIVEEQYF
TRBV4-3	-	TRBJ2-7	many	TGCGCCAGCAGCCAAGCCGCGGGCGGCATCTACGAGCAGTACTTC	CASSQAAGGIYEQYF
TRBV20-1	-	TRBJ2-1	-	TGCAGTGCTAGAGAGGGCAGCCGCGGGTACAATGAGCAGTTCTTC	CSAREGSRGYNEQFF
TRBV4-2	TRBD1	TRBJ1-5	many	TGTGCCAGCAGCCAATCCTCCGGGACAGGGCCGCAGCCCCAGCATTTT	CASSQSSGTGPQPQHF
TRBV27	-	TRBJ2-6	few	TGTGCCAGCAGTTTTATGGGAGGTGGGGCCAACGTCCTGACTTTC	CASSFMGGGANVLTF
TRBV27	-	TRBJ2-1	many	TGTGCCAGCAGTTTTGGATTGGACAATGAGCAGTTCTTC	CASSFGLDNEQFF
TRBV11-1	TRBD1	TRBJ2-7	many	TGTGCCAGCAGCGGGACAGGGACGATATACGAGCAGTACTTC	CASSGTGTIYEQYF
TRBV28	TRBD2	TRBJ2-7	many	TGTGCCAGCACTCTACGTCTAGCGGGAGGGAACTACGAGCAGTACTTC	CASTLRLAGGNYEQYF
TRBV6-2/TRBV6-3	-	TRBJ2-3	many	TGTGCCAGCAGGGCAGGGGCGGCGCAGTATTTT	CASRAGAAQYF
TRBV9	TRBD1	TRBJ2-7	few	TGTGCCAGCAGCGTAGCAGGGGGCAGCGACGAGCAGTACTTC	CASSVAGGSDEQYF
TRBV18	TRBD2	TRBJ2-5	many	TGTGCCAGCTCACCACAGGGAGGGAAAGAGACCCAGTACTTC	CASSPQGGKETQYF
TRBV3-1	TRBD2	TRBJ2-7	many	TGTGCCAGCAGCCAAGCTAGCGGGAGTTTTTACGAGCAGTACTTC	CASSQASGSFYEQYF
TRBV12-3/TRBV12-4	-	TRBJ1-6	many	TGTGCCAGCACCCTCAGCAGTATTGGGTTTCGTAATTCACCCCTCCACTTT	CASTLSSIGFRNSPLHF
TRBV4-2	-	TRBJ2-7	many	TGTGCCAGCAGCCAAGTGGGGGTTGGCTACGAGCAGTACTTC	CASSQVGVGYEQYF
TRBV29-1	-	TRBJ2-2	medium-sized	TGCAGCGTTGAAGATCCCCAGAACACCGGGGAGCTGTTTTTT	CSVEDPQNTGELFF
TRBV10-3	-	TRBJ2-5	few	TGTGCCATCAAAGACAGCGAATCCTCGGGTGCGACCCAGTACTTC	CAIKDSESSGATQYF
TRBV21-1	-	TRBJ2-7	-	TGTGTCACCTCCGGGTCTGGGGATTACGAGCAGTACTTC	CVTSGSGDYEQYF
TRBV12-3/TRBV12-4	TRBD2	TRBJ2-1	many	TGTGCCAGCACCTTAGGTCTAGCGGGGTCCGAGCAGTTCTTC	CASTLGLAGSEQFF
TRBV29-1	-	TRBJ2-1	-	TGCAGCGTTGAAAAGATTAGCAATGAGCAGTTCTTC	CSVEKISNEQFF
TRBV10-3	TRBD2	TRBJ2-1	many	TGTGCCATCAGTGTTGCTAGCGGGAGGTTTAATGCACAGTTCTTC	CAISVASGRFNAQFF
TRBV25-1	-	TRBJ2-7	medium-sized	TGTGCCAGCAGTGATTCCTACGAGCAGTACTTC	CASSDSYEQYF
TRBV6-2/TRBV6-3	TRBD2	TRBJ2-3	few	TGTGCCAGCAGTTCAAAGACTAGCGGGAGTGGAAATACGCAGTATTTT	CASSSKTSGSGNTQYF
TRBV15	TRBD2	TRBJ2-7	many	TGTGCCACCAGCACAGGGAGGGCAATCGTTTCCTACGAGCAGTACTTC	CATSTGRAIVSYEQYF
TRBV27	-	TRBJ2-7	many	TGTGCCAGCAGTTTAACACCAAAGTACGAGCAGTACTTC	CASSLTPKYEQYF
TRBV12-3/TRBV12-4	-	TRBJ1-1	-	TGTGCCAGCAGTTTACGAGGGAACACTGAAGCTTTCTTT	CASSLRGNTEAFF
TRBV10-3	TRBD1	TRBJ2-7	many	TGTGCCATCAGGACAGGGGTAGGCTACGAGCAGTACTTC	CAIRTGVGYEQYF
TRBV13	-	TRBJ2-1	many	TGTGCCAGCAGTATAAGTGAAGACAATGAGCAGTTCTTC	CASSISEDNEQFF
TRBV27	TRBD2	TRBJ2-1	many	TGTGCCAGCGGTATCGGGACTAGCGGGATCTATGAGCAGTTCTTC	CASGIGTSGIYEQFF
TRBV6-5	-	TRBJ2-6	many	TGTGCCAGCAGTTACTCTGGGGCCAACGTCCTGACTTTC	CASSYSGANVLTF
TRBV7-9	TRBD1	TRBJ1-5	many	TGTGCCAGCAGCTCGGGACAGCCTGGGGGGAATCAGCCCCAGCATTTT	CASSSGQPGGNQPQHF
TRBV5-1	-	TRBJ2-3	few	TGCGCCAGCAGCTTGGAACAGGGGAGGACAGATACGCAGTATTTT	CASSLEQGRTDTQYF
TRBV10-1	-	TRBJ2-3	few	TGCGCCAGCAGTGATGGGCGCTGGAGGGATACGCAGTATTTT	CASSDGRWRDTQYF
TRBV29-1	-	TRBJ2-7	-	TGCAGCGTAGTTCAACTATTCTTTTCGGGCTACGAGCAGTACTTC	CSVVQLFFSGYEQYF
TRBV19	-	TRBJ2-3	many	TGTGCCACAGGGACGACTAGCACAGATACGCAGTATTTT	CATGTTSTDTQYF
TRBV6-2/TRBV6-3	-	TRBJ1-5	-	TGTGCCAGCAGAAAGAGTTTTAGAAATCAGCCCCAGCATTTT	CASRKSFRNQPQHF
TRBV5-1	-	TRBJ2-3	-	TGCGCCGGCAGCTTGGAAGCGATGGGGGCCGATACGCAGTATTTT	CAGSLEAMGADTQYF
TRBV5-1	-	TRBJ2-2	-	TGCGCCAGCAGCTTCGGGCTAGCAAGTTCAGCCGGGGAGCTGTTTTTT	CASSFGLASSAGELFF
TRBV7-9	TRBD1	TRBJ2-7	many	TGTGCCAGCGATAGACAGGGGTTATACGAGCAGTACTTC	CASDRQGLYEQYF
TRBV6-4	TRBD1	TRBJ1-2	many	TGTGCCAGCAGCGGAGACAGGGTACTATTAAAAGCTAACTATGGCTACACCTTC	CASSGDRVLLKANYGYTF
TRBV9	TRBD2	TRBJ2-3	few	TGTGCCAGCAGCGCGGGAGGAAGCACAGATACGCAGTATTTT	CASSAGGSTDTQYF